This T cell receptor (beta chain) was profiled in a study of blood T cell repertoires in COVID-19. Overall study: Sites across the United States, Italy and Spain contributed samples from acute and convalescent COVID-19.

CDR1 and CDR2 (germline): LNHDA, SQIVND (reference sequence). Trimming took off 3 bases at V and 0 bases at J, with 12 bases between the two ends. The CDR3 extends over 16 amino acids. Assay: immunoSEQ multiplex PCR; the TCRdb copy retains only in-frame clones and omits some. The sample lists 150,000 to 200,000 clones, 70% to 90% occurring once. The receptor was isolated from a man aged 55-75 years with acute or convalescent COVID-19. The sample comprised peripheral blood. J is TRBJ2-1 and V is TRBV19; D remains unclear. CDR3 in DNA: TGTGCCAGTAGTATTACTAAGACGTCCTCCTACAATGAGCAGTTCTTC. Its translation: CASSITKTSSYNEQFF.